This TCR beta chain came from a study of CXCR3-negative and CXCR3-positive naive CD8 T cells. Sorts performed in triplicate captured over 250,000 cells each from every CD8+ T cell subset. As regards this clonotype: The antigen is undetermined.

It was by 5' RACE with UMI labels that the TRB cDNA libraries were prepared. Reanalyzing the 5' RACE reads, TCRdb keeps one entry per CDR3 protein, without DNA. This listing includes some 40,000 distinct CDR3 sequences. The CDR3 extends over 15 amino acids. Per the germline V gene, CDR1 is SEHNR and CDR2 is FQNEAQ (reference sequence). Study-level results: The study found that naive CXCR3-negative and CXCR3-positive cells shared TRBV-TRBJ usage, while memory cells differed.

The J gene is TRBJ2-2, the V gene TRBV7-9; the TCRdb call, TRBD1, lacks DNA for checking. The material sequenced was memory CD8+ T cells from blood. The clonotype comes from a human donor in good health. Some clones in this sample may be carry-over from other donors' samples. The CDR3 spells CASSLTGPSTGELFF.